This T cell receptor beta chain comes out of a study of T cells in Graves' hyperthyroidism and ophthalmopathy. Looking at the study overall: At the time of initial diagnosis and before any treatment, peripheral blood was collected. General observations from the study: A model built on 13 V-J features separated ophthalmopathy from stable hyperthyroidism. With a median lead of about six months before onset, the model predicted ophthalmopathy.

There are many counts of this clonotype. Its antigen is not identified. Looked up from germline, CDR1 is LNHDA and CDR2 is SQIVND (reference sequence). V dropped 3 bases and J dropped 2; count of bases not matched to a gene: 3. The CDR3 has 14 residues. Based on clinical symptoms, serum thyroxine and TRAb, thyroid ultrasound and orbital computed tomography, diagnoses were reached. Amplified TCR beta CDR3 regions derived from RNA transcripts. A set of HTBI primers served as the primers for a first-round RT-PCR of the TCR CDR3. TCRdb re-called the multiplex PCR reads through MiXCR, storing one row per CDR3 protein. Counted here are nearly 250,000 distinct CDR3 sequences, about 25% occurring once; the ten biggest clones make up about 40%.

This receptor was taken from a woman between 40 and 50 years old with Graves' ophthalmopathy. The V gene is TRBV19, the J gene TRBJ2-7, with 8 bases lining up with TRBD2. The source material was blood. Written as DNA, the CDR3 is TGTGCCAGTAGTATGGCGGGAGGTACCTACGAGCAGTACTTC. It specifies CASSMAGGTYEQYF.